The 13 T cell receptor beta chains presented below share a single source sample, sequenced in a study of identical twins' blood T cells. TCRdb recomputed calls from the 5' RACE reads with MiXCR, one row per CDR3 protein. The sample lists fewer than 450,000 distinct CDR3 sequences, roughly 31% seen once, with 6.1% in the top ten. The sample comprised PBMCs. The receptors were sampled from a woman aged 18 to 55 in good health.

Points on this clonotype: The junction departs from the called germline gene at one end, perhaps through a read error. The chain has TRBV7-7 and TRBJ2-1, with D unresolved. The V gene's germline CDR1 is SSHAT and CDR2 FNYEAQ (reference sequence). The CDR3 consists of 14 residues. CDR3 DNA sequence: TGTGCTAGCAGCTTATCCCAGGCGAACGATGAGCAGTTCTTC. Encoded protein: CASSLSQANDEQFF.

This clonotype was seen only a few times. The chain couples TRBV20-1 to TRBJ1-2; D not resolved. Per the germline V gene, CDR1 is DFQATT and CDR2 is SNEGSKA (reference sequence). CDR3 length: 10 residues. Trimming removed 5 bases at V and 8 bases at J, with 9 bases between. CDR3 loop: CSALLRGYTF. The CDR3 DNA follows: TGCAGTGCTCTCTTGAGGGGCTACACCTTC.

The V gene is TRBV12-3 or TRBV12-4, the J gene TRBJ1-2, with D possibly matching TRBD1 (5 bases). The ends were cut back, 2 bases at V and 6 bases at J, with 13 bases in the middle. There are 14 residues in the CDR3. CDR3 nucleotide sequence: TGTGCCAGCAGTTTAATGGGCCAGGGCCATGGCTACACCTTC. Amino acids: CASSLMGQGHGYTF.

CDR3 nucleotide sequence: TGCAGCGTTGGGGGGGTCGGGGAAAAACTGTTTTTT. This gives the protein CSVGGVGEKLFF. This rearrangement joins TRBV29-1 to TRBJ1-4; D is possibly TRBD1 (5 bases). The CDR3 contains 12 residues. With 4 bases removed from V and 8 bases from J, the gap between germline ends came to 11 bases. In germline, CDR1 is SQVTM, CDR2 ANQGSEA.

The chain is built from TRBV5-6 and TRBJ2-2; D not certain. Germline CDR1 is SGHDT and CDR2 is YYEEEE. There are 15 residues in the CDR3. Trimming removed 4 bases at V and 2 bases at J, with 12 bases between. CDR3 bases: TGTGCCAGCAGCCTGGACCGACAAAACACCGGGGAGCTGTTTTTT. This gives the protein CASSLDRQNTGELFF.

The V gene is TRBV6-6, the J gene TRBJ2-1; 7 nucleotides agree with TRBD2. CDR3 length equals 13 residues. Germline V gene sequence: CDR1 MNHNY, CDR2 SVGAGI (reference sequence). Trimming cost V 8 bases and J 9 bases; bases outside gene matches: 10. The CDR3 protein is CASRREGVGEQFF. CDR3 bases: TGTGCCAGCCGTAGGGAGGGAGTGGGTGAGCAGTTCTTC.

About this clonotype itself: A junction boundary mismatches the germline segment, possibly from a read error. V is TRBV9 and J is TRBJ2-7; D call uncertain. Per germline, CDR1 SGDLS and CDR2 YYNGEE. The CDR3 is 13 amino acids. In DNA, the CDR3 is TGTGCCGGCAGCGTCGACCCGGCCGACGAGCAGTACTTC. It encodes CAGSVDPADEQYF.

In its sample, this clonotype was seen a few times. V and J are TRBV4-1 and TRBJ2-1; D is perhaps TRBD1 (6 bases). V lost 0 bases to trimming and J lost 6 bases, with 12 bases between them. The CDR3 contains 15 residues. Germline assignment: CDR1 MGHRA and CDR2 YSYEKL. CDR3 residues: CASSQDNRAGNEQFF. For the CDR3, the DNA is TGCGCCAGCAGCCAAGATAACAGGGCGGGCAATGAGCAGTTCTTC.

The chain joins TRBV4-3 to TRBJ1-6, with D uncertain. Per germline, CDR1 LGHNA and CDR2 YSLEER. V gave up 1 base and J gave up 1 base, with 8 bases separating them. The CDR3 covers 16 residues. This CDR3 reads CASSQGGPSYNSPLHF. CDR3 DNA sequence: TGCGCCAGCAGCCAAGGCGGCCCGTCCTATAATTCACCCCTCCACTTT.

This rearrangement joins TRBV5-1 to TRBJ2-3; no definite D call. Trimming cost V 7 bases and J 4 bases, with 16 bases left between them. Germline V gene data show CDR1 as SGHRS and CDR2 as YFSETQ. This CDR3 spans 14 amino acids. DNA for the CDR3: TGCGCCAGCGGTTTTGGAGAAATTGCAGATACGCAGTATTTT. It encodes CASGFGEIADTQYF.

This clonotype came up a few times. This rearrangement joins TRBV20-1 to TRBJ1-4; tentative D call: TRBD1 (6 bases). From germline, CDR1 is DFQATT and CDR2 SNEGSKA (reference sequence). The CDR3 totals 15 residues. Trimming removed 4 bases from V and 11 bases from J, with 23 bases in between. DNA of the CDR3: TGCAGTGCTATTTCGGCCGGACAGCTTAGGGGGAAACTGTTTTTT. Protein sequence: CSAISAGQLRGKLFF.

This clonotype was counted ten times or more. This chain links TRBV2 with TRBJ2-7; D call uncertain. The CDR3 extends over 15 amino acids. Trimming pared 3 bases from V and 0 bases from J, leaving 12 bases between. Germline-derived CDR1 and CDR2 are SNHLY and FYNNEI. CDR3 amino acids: CASSEEQASSYEQYF. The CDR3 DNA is TGTGCCAGCAGTGAGGAGCAGGCCTCCTCCTACGAGCAGTACTTC.

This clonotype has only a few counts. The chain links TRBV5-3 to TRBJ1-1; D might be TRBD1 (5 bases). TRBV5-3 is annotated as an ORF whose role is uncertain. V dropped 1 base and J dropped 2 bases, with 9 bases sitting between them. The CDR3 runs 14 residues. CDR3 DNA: TGTGCCAGAAGCTTGATTCGGGACAACACTGAAGCTTTCTTT. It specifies CARSLIRDNTEAFF.